The subject of this entry is one T cell receptor beta chain. The data are from a study of blood T cell repertoires in COVID-19. About the research overall: PBMCs, B-cell-depleted T cells, or T cells provided the cDNA or gDNA that made up the material.

The CDR3 has 18 amino acids. Authors' methods: Scientists estimated how many nucleated cells there were by amplifying reference gene primers. The repertoire was sequenced with immunoSEQ multiplex PCR; TCRdb's copy has only in-frame clones and lacks some. The DNA was the basis for D and trimming; V, J and clone size are from that table. The sample lists some 100,000 clones; roughly 80% were seen once. This TCR was sampled from an elderly man with active or convalescent COVID-19. Sequences were obtained from peripheral blood. The chain has TRBV21-1 and TRBJ2-3; the table's D call, TRBD2, has no DNA check behind it. TRBV21-1 counts as a pseudogene. The CDR3 protein is CASSKALSRGVSSYTQYF. The CDR3 DNA is TGTGCCAGCAGCAAAGCCCTCTCCCGCGGGGTCTCCTCGTACACGCAGTATTTT.